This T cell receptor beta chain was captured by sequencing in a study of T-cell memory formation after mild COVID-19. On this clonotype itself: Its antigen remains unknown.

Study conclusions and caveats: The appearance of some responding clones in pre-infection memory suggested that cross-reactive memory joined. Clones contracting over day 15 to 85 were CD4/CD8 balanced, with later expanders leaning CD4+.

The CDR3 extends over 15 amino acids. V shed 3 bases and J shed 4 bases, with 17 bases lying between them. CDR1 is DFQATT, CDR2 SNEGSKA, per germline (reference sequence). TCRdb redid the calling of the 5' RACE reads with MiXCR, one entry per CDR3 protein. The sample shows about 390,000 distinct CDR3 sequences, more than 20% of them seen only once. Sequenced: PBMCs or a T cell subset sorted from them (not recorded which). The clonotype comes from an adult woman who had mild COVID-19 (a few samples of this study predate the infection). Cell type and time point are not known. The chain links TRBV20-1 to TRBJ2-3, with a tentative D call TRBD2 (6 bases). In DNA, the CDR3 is TGCAGTGCTAGGGGGCGGGACTCAGTGTCAGATACGCAGTATTTT. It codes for CSARGRDSVSDTQYF.